This TCR beta chain is drawn from a study of T cells after yellow fever vaccination. Regarding the study as a whole: By day 5 rather than day 15, the secondary response had peaked, though it was weaker. Booster sampling recovered most clones from primary vaccination (around 97% CD4, around 88% CD8).

One entry per CDR3 protein results from TCRdb running MiXCR on the 5' RACE reads. Of 110,000 or so distinct CDR3 sequences listed, 5.5% to 8% are singletons. Germline CDR1 MNHEY, CDR2 SVGAGI. V lost 6 bases, J lost 3 bases, and 9 bases stayed unmatched. CDR3 length equals 15 residues. This clonotype was detected ten times or more. No antigen is known for it. Source: CD4+ T cells sorted from PBMCs, taken approximately 40 days after the first yellow fever vaccination. This TCR was sampled from a man aged 18 to 29 who received the YFV17D yellow fever vaccine. The chain employs TRBV6-5 and TRBJ2-7; 9 bases line up with TRBD2. CDR3 loop: CASSLGRGGLYEQYF. CDR3 nucleotide sequence: TGTGCCAGCAGCCTCGGGCGGGGGGGCCTCTACGAGCAGTACTTC.